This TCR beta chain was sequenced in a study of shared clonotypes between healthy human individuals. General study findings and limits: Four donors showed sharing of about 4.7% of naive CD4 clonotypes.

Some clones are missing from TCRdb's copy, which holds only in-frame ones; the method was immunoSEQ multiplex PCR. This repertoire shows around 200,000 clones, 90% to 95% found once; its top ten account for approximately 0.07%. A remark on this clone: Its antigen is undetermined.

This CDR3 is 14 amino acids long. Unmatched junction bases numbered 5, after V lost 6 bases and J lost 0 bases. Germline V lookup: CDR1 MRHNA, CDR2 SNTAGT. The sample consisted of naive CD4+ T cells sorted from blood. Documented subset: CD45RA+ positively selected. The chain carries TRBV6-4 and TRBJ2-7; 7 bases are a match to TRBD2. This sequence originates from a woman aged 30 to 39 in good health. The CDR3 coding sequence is TGTGCCAGCAGCGGCGGGGGTCTCTCCTACGAGCAGTACTTC. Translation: CASSGGGLSYEQYF.